This T cell receptor (beta chain) was observed in a study of blood T cell repertoires in COVID-19 (dated by TCRdb to about 2020). A note on the overall study: Samples from collaborators originated in the United States, Italy and Spain and spanned both the acute and convalescent phases of COVID-19. Samples were obtained from the ongoing ImmuneRACE study (first 160 participants) and from 1,254 subjects provided by 6 global collaborators. Where available, HLA class I and class II types were taken from metadata supplied by the sample provider and were not determined by assay-based typing. Sample metadata almost always included a de-identified subject ID, COVID-19 status, age in years and sex. Deeply sampled blood TCRbeta repertoires from subjects exposed to, actively infected with, or recovered from COVID-19 were included in the dataset. The repertoires were released in a freely available public database meant as a resource for research on the immune response to SARS-CoV-2. The prospective study material was composed of cDNA or gDNA derived from T cells, B-cell-depleted T cells, or PBMCs.

Participants in the prospective study were enrolled through a virtual design, were aged roughly 18 to 90 years, and lived in fewer than 30 United States geographic areas. Cohort assignment in the prospective study relied on participant-reported clinical history from a screening survey and a study questionnaire. ImmuneRACE Cohort 3 recovered participants were defined by two consecutive negative NP/OP PCR tests, healthcare professional clearance, or symptom resolution. In the prospective study, mobile phlebotomists collected whole blood, serum and a nasopharyngeal or oropharyngeal swab from each participant. Additional blood draws and questionnaires over an approximately 2-month period could optionally be provided by prospective study participants. Before DNA extraction, prospective study blood samples were shipped either frozen or at room temperature. Including cysteine and phenylalanine, the CDR3 has 15 amino acids. Kept here is only the CDR3 DNA, which spans 45 bases and is read in frame from base 1. Trimming leaves V shorter by 1 base and J shorter by 4 bases, with the junction holding 7 bases beyond the gene matches. Via the germline V gene, CDR1 is SGHNT and CDR2 YENEEA.

A note on this clone: Its antigen remains undetermined. No per-base quality is available; no much larger clone lies one base away.

Study-wide findings and limitations: The quantity of clinical and demographic metadata differed by source and by participant and was supplied without curation.

TCRbeta CDR3 regions were amplified from genomic DNA by means of the immunoSEQ Assay, a bias-controlled multiplex PCR. The source study handled its data this way. The number of nucleated cells in each sample was estimated by amplification of reference gene primers within the assay. To quantify the absolute abundance of each unique TCRbeta CDR3 rearrangement, sequence reads were collapsed and filtered. For each sample, productive Simpson clonality was calculated as the square root of Simpson's diversity index across productive rearrangements. Not all clones reach the TCRdb copy of this immuneACCESS table, which keeps in-frame sequences only. Checked studies attribute under half of the gap to unresolved V genes and leave the rest unexplained. V and J calls and clone size are as listed in that table; D and trimming were resolved from the DNA. For this sample the table gives 310,000 or so clones, of which 70% to 90% were detected only once. Jointly, the top ten make up roughly a tenth of the sample.

Rearrangement joined TRBV11-3 to TRBJ2-7; a stretch of 7 junction bases matches TRBD2. The specimen sequenced was PBMCs or T cells enriched from blood (not recorded which). The receptor comes from a woman under 30 who had recovered from COVID-19. The encoded CDR3 is CASSLGLAETYEQYF. The DNA is TGTGCCAGCAGCTTAGGTCTAGCGGAAACATACGAGCAGTACTTC. With all but the CDR3 taken from the reference TRBV11-3 and TRBJ2-7 genes, the full variable domain is: EAGVVQSPRYKIIEKKQPVAFWCNPISGHNTLYWYLQNLGQGPELLIRYENEEAVDDSQLPKDRFSAERLKGVDSTLKIQPAELGDSAVYLCASSLGLAETYEQYFGPGTRLTVT.